These T cell receptor beta chains were read from a single sample in a study of monozygotic twins with cystic fibrosis. Repertoires were generated with immunoSEQ multiplex PCR, while TCRdb's copy carries only in-frame clones and drops some. The sample records around 34,000 clones, around 66% being singletons. Sequenced sample: blood. These receptors all come from a girl between 5 and 17 years old with cystic fibrosis. Each CDR3 is given with its conserved first and last residue. D genes are given only for firm matches. Only some rows state a clone size, as once, few, many or a class for expanded clones.

>-|TRBV10-1|TRBD2|TRBJ2-1
TGCGCCAGCAGTTCCGGGGAAACTAGCGGGAGAAATGAGCAGTTCTTC
CASSSGETSGRNEQFF
>-|TRBV7-8|-|TRBJ1-1
TGTGCCAGCAGCTCCCTGGGGGGGAAAGCTTTCTTT
CASSSLGGKAFF
>-|TRBV7-9|-|TRBJ2-1
TGTGCCAGCACCCTAGCCCCCGGCAATGAGCAGTTCTTC
CASTLAPGNEQFF
>-|TRBV4-2|TRBD1|TRBJ2-2
TGTGCCAGCAGCGACAGGGACACCGGGGAGCTGTTTTTT
CASSDRDTGELFF
>once|TRBV7-2|TRBD2|TRBJ2-5
TGTGCCAGCAGCTCAATGACTAGCGGAAAAGAGACCCAGTACTTC
CASSSMTSGKETQYF
>-|TRBV2|-|TRBJ2-3
TGTGCCAGCAGAGGCGGGAGCACAGATACGCAGTATTTT
CASRGGSTDTQYF
>few|TRBV2|-|TRBJ1-5
TGTGCCAGCAGTGCAAGGGATAGCAATCAGCCCCAGCATTTT
CASSARDSNQPQHF
>-|TRBV2|TRBD2|TRBJ2-1
TGTGCCAGCAGTGAAGGGGCTAGCGGGCCCTACAATGAGCAGTTCTTC
CASSEGASGPYNEQFF
>-|TRBV15|-|TRBJ2-5
TGTGCCACCAGCAGAGGGGCGAGGGGAGAGACCCAGTACTTC
CATSRGARGETQYF
>-|TRBV10-3|TRBD1|TRBJ2-7
TGTGCCATCAGTGACCCTAGGACAGGAATCTCCTACGAGCAGTACTTC
CAISDPRTGISYEQYF
>-|TRBV9|-|TRBJ2-3
TGTGCCAGCAGCGTAGGTGGGCGCCCGGATACGCAGTATTTT
CASSVGGRPDTQYF
>-|TRBV10-3|TRBD2|TRBJ2-5
TGTGCCATCAGGGGCGGCGGGGGAGAGACCCAGTACTTC
CAIRGGGGETQYF
>few|TRBV28|-|TRBJ2-7
TGTGCCAGCAGTGCGACAGGCGTATCTATCTACGAGCAGTACTTC
CASSATGVSIYEQYF
>-|TRBV19|TRBD2|TRBJ2-1
TGTGCCAGTAGTCTGCGACTAGCGGACGGCTCCTACAATGAGCAGTTCTTC
CASSLRLADGSYNEQFF
>-|TRBV7-3|-|TRBJ1-1
TGTGCCAGCAGCTCCGTCTTGCAGGCTGAAGCTTTCTTT
CASSSVLQAEAFF
>-|TRBV27|TRBD2|TRBJ2-2
TGTGCCAGCAGTAAAGCGGGAAGAAACACCGGGGAGCTGTTTTTT
CASSKAGRNTGELFF
>-|TRBV7-3|-|TRBJ2-2
TGTGCCAGCAGCTTAGGGGTCGGCGGGGAGCTGTTTTTT
CASSLGVGGELFF
>-|TRBV15|-|TRBJ2-7
TGTGCCACCAGCAAACAGGGTGTGGACGAGCAGTACTTC
CATSKQGVDEQYF
>-|TRBV7-9|-|TRBJ2-5
TGTGCCAGCAGCTTGGTCGGGGCCGAGACCCAGTACTTC
CASSLVGAETQYF
>few|TRBV18|-|TRBJ1-1
TGTGCCAGCTCCCTAGGCACAGGCACCAACACTGAAGCTTTCTTT
CASSLGTGTNTEAFF
>-|TRBV19|-|TRBJ1-2
TGTGCCAGTAGTGAGATTCGAGCTAACTATGGCTACACCTTC
CASSEIRANYGYTF
>-|TRBV6-1|TRBD2|TRBJ2-1
TGTGCCAGCAGTCTGCTAGCGGGAGCGAACAATGAGCAGTTCTTC
CASSLLAGANNEQFF
>few|TRBV10-3|TRBD1|TRBJ1-2
TGTGCCATCAGTGACGAAGGGACAGGGGTCTATGGCTACACCTTC
CAISDEGTGVYGYTF
>-|TRBV19|TRBD1|TRBJ1-1
TGTGCCAGTACTCTAGGACAGGGGTACACTGAAGCTTTCTTT
CASTLGQGYTEAFF
>-|TRBV5-4|-|TRBJ2-1
TGTGCCAGCAGCTTCGGACAAGGGGCCTACAATGAGCAGTTCTTC
CASSFGQGAYNEQFF
>-|TRBV5-4|-|TRBJ2-1
TGTGCCAGCAGCCCCATCGGGGGCAATGAGCAGTTCTTC
CASSPIGGNEQFF
>-|TRBV5-6|TRBD2|TRBJ2-1
TGTGCCAGCAGCTTAGTAGCGGGTCCTCCGGATGAGCAGTTCTTC
CASSLVAGPPDEQFF